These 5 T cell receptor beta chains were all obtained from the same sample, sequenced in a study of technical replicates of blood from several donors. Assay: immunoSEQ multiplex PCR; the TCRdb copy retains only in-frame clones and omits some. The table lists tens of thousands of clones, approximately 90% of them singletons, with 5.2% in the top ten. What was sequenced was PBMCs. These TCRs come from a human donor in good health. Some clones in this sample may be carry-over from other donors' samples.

DNA for the CDR3: TGTGCCAGCAGCAAGGGACTGAAGCGACCTAACTATGGCTACACCTTC. This gives the protein CASSKGLKRPNYGYTF. J is TRBJ1-2 and V is TRBV21-1. TRBV21-1 is tagged as a pseudogene. The CDR3 runs to 16 residues.

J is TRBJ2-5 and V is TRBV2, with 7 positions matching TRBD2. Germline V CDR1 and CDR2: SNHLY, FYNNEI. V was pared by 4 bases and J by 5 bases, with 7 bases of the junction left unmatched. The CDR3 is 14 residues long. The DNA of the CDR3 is TGTGCCAGCAGTGGGGTTAGCGGGTTTGAGACCCAGTACTTC. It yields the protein CASSGVSGFETQYF.

In nucleotides, the CDR3 is TGCGCCAGCAGCCAAGTGGGGGGGGGCGGCCACGAGCAGTACTTC. Translated: CASSQVGGGGHEQYF. The chain employs TRBV4-3 and TRBJ2-7, with D possibly TRBD2 on 7 matching bases. Trimming took off 1 base at V and 5 bases at J, with 15 bases between the two ends. The CDR3 sequence is 15 residues long. Germline V gene lookup returns CDR1 LGHNA and CDR2 YSLEER.

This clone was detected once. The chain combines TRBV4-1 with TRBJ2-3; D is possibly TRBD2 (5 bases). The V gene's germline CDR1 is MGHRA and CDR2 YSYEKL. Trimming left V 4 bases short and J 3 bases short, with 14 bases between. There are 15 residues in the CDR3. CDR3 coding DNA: TGCGCCAGCAGCCCATCCACTAGAACAACAGATACGCAGTATTTT. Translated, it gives CASSPSTRTTDTQYF.

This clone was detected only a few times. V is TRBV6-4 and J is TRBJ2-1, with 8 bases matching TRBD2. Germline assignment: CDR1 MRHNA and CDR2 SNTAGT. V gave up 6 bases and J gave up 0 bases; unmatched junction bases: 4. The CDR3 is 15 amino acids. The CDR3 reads CASSPTSVSYNEQFF. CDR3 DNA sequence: TGTGCCAGCAGCCCGACTAGCGTCTCCTACAATGAGCAGTTCTTC.